The 30 T cell receptor beta chains presented below share a single source sample, sequenced in a study of identical twins. MiXCR, run by TCRdb on the 5' RACE reads, gives a single entry per CDR3 protein. The sample lists 240,000 or so distinct CDR3 sequences; over 9.5% were seen once. The material sequenced was memory T cells sorted from blood. These receptors all come from a man aged 50-59 years in good health.

This chain uses TRBV19 with TRBJ2-2; 9 bases agree with TRBD1. V lost 3 bases and J lost 5; bases outside the gene matches: 10. The CDR3 covers 17 residues. Looked up from germline, CDR1 is LNHDA and CDR2 is SQIVND (reference sequence). The CDR3 DNA reads as TGTGCCAGTAGTATTCCGGACAGGGGACAAGGGACCGGGGAGCTGTTTTTT. Encoded protein: CASSIPDRGQGTGELFF. The full variable domain, with the rest looked up from reference TRBV19 and TRBJ2-2, is DGGITQSPKYLFRKEGQNVTLSCEQNLNHDAMYWYRQDPGQGLRLIYYSQIVNDFQKGDIAEGYSVSREKKESFPLTVTSAQKNPTAFYLCASSIPDRGQGTGELFFGEGSRLTVL.

This clonotype was picked up many times. The rearrangement uses TRBV12-3 or TRBV12-4 and TRBJ2-7; possibly TRBD1 for D (6 bases). Trimming cost V 6 bases and J 3 bases, with 15 bases left between them. CDR3 size: 14 residues. In nucleotides, the CDR3 is TGTGCCAGCAGGGCCACAGGGAAGTTCTACGAGCAGTACTTC. Its translation is CASRATGKFYEQYF.

This clonotype was detected many times. V gene TRBV18 combines with J gene TRBJ2-6, with D uncertain. In germline, CDR1 is KGHSH, CDR2 LQKENI. The V end was cut by 3 bases, the J end by 0 bases, with 18 bases between. CDR3 length: 19 residues. This CDR3 reads CASSPIEVSFRSGANVLTF. The CDR3 DNA follows: TGTGCCAGCTCACCGATCGAGGTCTCCTTCCGCTCTGGGGCCAACGTCCTGACTTTC.

The chain combines TRBV28 with TRBJ2-7; D remains ambiguous. This CDR3 is built from 17 residues. Germline V gene data show CDR1 as MDHEN and CDR2 as SYDVKM. With 2 bases removed from V and 5 bases from J, the gap between germline ends came to 22 bases. CDR3 protein: CASSLTTYRRPYNEQYF. The CDR3 bases are TGTGCCAGCAGTTTAACTACCTACAGAAGACCCTACAACGAGCAGTACTTC.

This chain links TRBV6-1 with TRBJ2-1; 7 bases agree with TRBD2. This CDR3 is built from 14 residues. The junction had 8 bases not matched to a gene; V was cut back by 6 bases and J by 6 bases. Germline loops: CDR1 MNHNS, CDR2 SASEGT. The CDR3 DNA follows: TGTGCCAGCAGCCGGGACTACCAAAGCAATGAGCAGTTCTTC. Its translation is CASSRDYQSNEQFF.

This clonotype was seen only a few times. The rearrangement links TRBV9 to TRBJ2-3; D unresolved. The length of the CDR3 is 13 residues. Between the trimmed V and J ends, which lost 6 bases and 3 bases, there was a span of 11 bases. Per the germline V gene, CDR1 is SGDLS and CDR2 is YYNGEE. The CDR3 nucleotides read TGTGCCAGCAACGAGGTGGTTACAGATACGCAGTATTTT. This sequence encodes CASNEVVTDTQYF. Looking up the rest from reference TRBV9 and TRBJ2-3 gives the full variable domain: DSGVTQTPKHLITATGQRVTLRCSPRSGDLSVYWYQQSLDQGLQFLIQYYNGEERAKGNILERFSAQQFPDLHSELNLSSLELGDSALYFCASNEVVTDTQYFGPGTRLTVL.

This clonotype was counted only a few times. The chain recombines TRBV3-1 with TRBJ1-2; 10 bases are shared with TRBD1. From germline, CDR1 is LGHDT and CDR2 YNNKEL (reference sequence). With 3 bases clipped from V and 6 bases from J, the junction kept 7 bases outside the gene matches. The CDR3 totals 15 residues. The DNA for the CDR3 is TGTGCCAGCAGCCAGCGACAGGGGGCGACCGATGGCTACACCTTC. Amino acid sequence: CASSQRQGATDGYTF.

The chain has TRBV12-3 or TRBV12-4 and TRBJ2-5; D is unclear. The CDR3 contains 13 residues. V dropped 6 bases and J dropped 7 bases, with 15 bases sitting between them. This CDR3 is CASSRTERGTQYF. Written as DNA, the CDR3 is TGTGCCAGCAGCCGGACCGAGAGAGGGACCCAGTACTTC.

The table lists this clonotype with many counts. This chain connects TRBV3-1 to TRBJ2-3; 7 bases fit TRBD2. The J segment lost 1 base and the V segment lost 3 bases, leaving 4 bases of the junction unmatched. Germline CDR1 is LGHDT and CDR2 is YNNKEL (reference sequence). This CDR3 spans 15 amino acids. This chain's CDR3 is CASSQGDYRTDTQYF. CDR3 DNA: TGTGCCAGCAGCCAGGGGGACTACCGCACAGATACGCAGTATTTT.

This clonotype appeared many times. V is TRBV3-1 and J is TRBJ2-1; D uncertain. CDR1 is LGHDT and CDR2 is YNNKEL in the germline V gene (reference sequence). V dropped 1 base and J dropped 12 bases, with 7 bases sitting between them. This CDR3 is built from 11 residues. CDR3 residues: CASSQGGGQFF. CDR3 bases: TGTGCCAGCAGCCAAGGAGGTGGGCAGTTCTTC.

CDR3 DNA sequence: TGTGCCATCAGTGGCGAGACAGATACGCAGTATTTT. This sequence encodes CAISGETDTQYF. The chain combines TRBV10-3 with TRBJ2-3; D ambiguous. The V and J ends lost 4 bases and 3 bases respectively, with 5 bases between them. Germline V gene data show CDR1 as ENHRY and CDR2 as SYGVKD. The CDR3 totals 12 residues.

This clonotype was counted a few times. The rearrangement links TRBV12-3 or TRBV12-4 to TRBJ2-6; D possibly matches TRBD1 or TRBD2 (5 bases each). V dropped 4 bases and J dropped 4 bases, with 14 bases sitting between them. The CDR3 loop spans 16 amino acids. The CDR3 region is CASSSGPTMGANVLTF. DNA of the CDR3: TGTGCCAGCAGTTCGGGGCCTACAATGGGGGCCAACGTCCTGACTTTC.

This clonotype was observed a handful of times. This chain connects TRBV6-1 to TRBJ1-6; the match to TRBD1 covers 8 bases. Germline V gives CDR1 MNHNS, CDR2 SASEGT. This CDR3 has 19 amino acids. V lost 5 bases to trimming and J lost 0 bases; unmatched junction nucleotides: 12. CDR3 sequence: CASSKGTGRPSSYNSPLHF. Written as DNA, the CDR3 is TGTGCCAGCAGTAAAGGGACAGGACGACCGAGCTCCTATAATTCACCCCTCCACTTT.

The table lists this clonotype with a few counts. The genes are TRBV27 and TRBJ2-7; possible D gene TRBD2, 6 bases. This CDR3 spans 14 amino acids. Germline V lookup: CDR1 MNHEY, CDR2 SMNVEV (reference sequence). Trimming took off 3 bases at V and 4 bases at J, with 13 bases between the two ends. CDR3: CASSLTEGRYEQYF. For the CDR3, the DNA is TGTGCCAGCAGTTTGACGGAGGGCCGGTACGAGCAGTACTTC.

This clonotype showed up many times. The chain carries TRBV6-5 and TRBJ2-7; D is ambiguous. There are 12 residues in the CDR3. V gave up 2 bases and J gave up 7 bases, with 9 bases separating them. Germline CDR1 reads MNHEY; CDR2 reads SVGAGI. As DNA, the CDR3 is TGTGCCAGCAGTTACGGGTCTGGGGAGCAGTACTTC. Its translation is CASSYGSGEQYF.

This clonotype was counted many times. The J gene is TRBJ1-6, the V gene TRBV4-2, with D unresolved. The CDR3 covers 16 residues. V was shortened by 0 bases and J by 8 bases, with 14 bases between the two germline ends. CDR1 is LGHNA, CDR2 YNFKEQ, per germline. CDR3 residues: CASSQEGNFGHSPLHF. CDR3 bases: TGTGCCAGCAGCCAAGAAGGGAATTTTGGGCATTCACCCCTCCACTTT.

This clonotype was seen ten or more times. The chain joins TRBV20-1 to TRBJ2-5; tentative D call: TRBD2 (6 bases). CDR1 is DFQATT and CDR2 is SNEGSKA in the germline V gene (reference sequence). The ends were cut back, 6 bases at V and 0 bases at J, with 11 bases in the middle. The CDR3 contains 13 residues. Here the CDR3 reads CSALGTYQETQYF. The CDR3 DNA reads as TGCAGTGCCCTTGGGACTTACCAAGAGACCCAGTACTTC.

The chain couples TRBV20-1 to TRBJ1-1; 10 bases fit TRBD1. This CDR3 comprises 15 residues. Germline loops: CDR1 DFQATT, CDR2 SNEGSKA (reference sequence). V lost 5 bases and J lost 5; bases outside the gene matches: 11. The CDR3 nucleotides are TGCAGTGCTTACGGGACAGGGGTACCGAGGACTGAAGCTTTCTTT. Translated, it gives CSAYGTGVPRTEAFF.

The sample holds many counts of this clonotype. The chain is built from TRBV28 and TRBJ1-3; 7 nucleotides align to TRBD1. The CDR3 loop spans 15 amino acids. Germline-derived CDR1 and CDR2 are MDHEN and SYDVKM. V shed 3 bases and J 3 bases; nucleotides not matched to a gene: 5. The CDR3 spells CASSFAQGFGNTIYF. The CDR3 region has the DNA TGTGCCAGCAGTTTTGCACAGGGGTTTGGAAACACCATATATTTT. The entire variable domain, with the rest obtained from reference TRBV28 and TRBJ1-3, is as follows: DVKVTQSSRYLVKRTGEKVFLECVQDMDHENMFWYRQDPGLGLRLIYFSYDVKMKEKGDIPEGYSVSREKKERFSLILESASTNQTSMYLCASSFAQGFGNTIYFGEGSWLTVV.

A note on this clonotype: A read error may account for a junction end that differs from germline. The chain couples TRBV7-2 to TRBJ2-1; a possible D gene is TRBD2 (6 bases). The germline V gene encodes CDR1 SGHTA and CDR2 FQGNSA. CDR3 length: 12 residues. The DNA for the CDR3 is TGTGCCAGCAGCAGCCCCTTCCGGGAGCGGTTCTTC. The encoded protein is CASSSPFRERFF.

The table lists this clonotype with many counts. The V call is TRBV6-5, the J call TRBJ2-2; D gene uncertain. Germline CDR1 reads MNHEY; CDR2 reads SVGAGI. This CDR3 region has 12 residues. Trimming cost V 2 bases and J 8 bases, with 6 bases left between them. The CDR3 loop is CASSYRDGELFF. The DNA for the CDR3 is TGTGCCAGCAGTTACAGGGATGGGGAGCTGTTTTTT.

V is TRBV29-1 and J is TRBJ1-1, with D tentatively TRBD1 (5 bases). With 7 bases removed from V and 0 bases from J, the gap between germline ends came to 9 bases. The CDR3 loop spans 12 amino acids. CDR1 and CDR2 (germline): SQVTM, ANQGSEA. CDR3 nucleotide sequence: TGCAGCGGGGGGACGGTGAACACTGAAGCTTTCTTT. Residues: CSGGTVNTEAFF.

The chain combines TRBV10-3 with TRBJ2-7; TRBD2 might be the D (6 bases). The V gene's germline CDR1 is ENHRY and CDR2 SYGVKD. This CDR3 is built from 15 residues. V lost 2 bases and J lost 6, with 17 bases in between. The CDR3 region is CAISEGTERGPEQYF. The CDR3, as DNA: TGTGCCATCAGTGAGGGGACTGAGAGGGGACCCGAGCAGTACTTC.

This clonotype was seen only a few times. The chain uses TRBV29-1 and TRBJ2-7, with D tentatively TRBD1 (5 bases). Trimming removed 7 bases from V and 5 bases from J, with 15 bases in between. From germline, CDR1 is SQVTM and CDR2 ANQGSEA. The CDR3 extends over 12 amino acids. This CDR3 reads CSGGRWPDEQYF. The DNA of the CDR3 is TGCAGCGGGGGCCGCTGGCCCGACGAGCAGTACTTC.

The count of this clonotype is one. V gene TRBV29-1 combines with J gene TRBJ2-5; 8 positions match TRBD1. Germline CDR1 is SQVTM and CDR2 is ANQGSEA. The CDR3 is 15 residues long. The ends lost 4 bases at V and 2 bases at J; junction bases unmatched: 9. CDR3 in amino acids: CSVGGSRDRQETQYF. CDR3 DNA: TGCAGCGTTGGGGGTTCACGGGACAGGCAAGAGACCCAGTACTTC.

The chain links TRBV13 to TRBJ1-3; no definite D call. V was trimmed by 3 bases and J by 2 bases, leaving 8 bases between them. Germline CDR1 reads PRHDT; CDR2 reads FYEKMQ (reference sequence). The CDR3 is made up of 14 amino acids. CDR3: CASSLYGPGNTIYF. The CDR3 DNA sequence: TGTGCCAGCAGCTTGTACGGTCCTGGAAACACCATATATTTT.

This clonotype was counted a single time. The chain is built from TRBV2 and TRBJ2-3, with 8 bases that match TRBD2. V shed 3 bases, J shed 1 base, and the junction held 9 bases outside the gene matches. The CDR3 is made up of 17 amino acids. Germline CDR1 SNHLY, CDR2 FYNNEI. The CDR3 reads CASSDLFAGGRTDTQYF. CDR3 DNA: TGTGCCAGCAGTGATCTTTTCGCGGGGGGCCGCACAGATACGCAGTATTTT. Together with reference TRBV2 and TRBJ2-3, the CDR3 gives the full variable domain: EPEVTQTPSHQVTQMGQEVILRCVPISNHLYFYWYRQILGQKVEFLVSFYNNEISEKSEIFDDQFSVERPDGSNFTLKIRSTKLEDSAMYFCASSDLFAGGRTDTQYFGPGTRLTVL.

Worth noting for this clonotype: A much larger clone differs by one base, so this may be a read error. This rearrangement joins TRBV6-1 to TRBJ2-2; the match to TRBD1 covers 9 bases. From germline, CDR1 is MNHNS and CDR2 SASEGT. With 5 bases clipped from V and 1 base from J, the junction kept 2 bases outside the gene matches. The length of the CDR3 is 15 residues. The CDR3 nucleotides read TGTGCCAGCAGTAGACAGGGGGTGAACACCGGGGAGCTGTTTTTT. Translated: CASSRQGVNTGELFF.

The chain is built from TRBV3-1 and TRBJ2-5; TRBD1 matches 7 bases. With 5 bases clipped from V and 4 bases from J, the junction kept 7 bases outside the gene matches. This CDR3 comprises 14 residues. The germline gives CDR1 LGHDT, CDR2 YNNKEL (reference sequence). The CDR3 sequence: CASSNTGEGETQYF. DNA of the CDR3: TGTGCCAGCAGCAACACAGGGGAAGGAGAGACCCAGTACTTC.

The chain carries TRBV6-5 and TRBJ1-1; D not certain. There are 13 residues in the CDR3. Trimming took 1 base from V and 1 from J, leaving 4 bases between them. Per the germline V gene, CDR1 is MNHEY and CDR2 is SVGAGI. DNA of the CDR3: TGTGCCAGCAGTTACTTGGGGAACACTGAAGCTTTCTTT. It is translated as CASSYLGNTEAFF.